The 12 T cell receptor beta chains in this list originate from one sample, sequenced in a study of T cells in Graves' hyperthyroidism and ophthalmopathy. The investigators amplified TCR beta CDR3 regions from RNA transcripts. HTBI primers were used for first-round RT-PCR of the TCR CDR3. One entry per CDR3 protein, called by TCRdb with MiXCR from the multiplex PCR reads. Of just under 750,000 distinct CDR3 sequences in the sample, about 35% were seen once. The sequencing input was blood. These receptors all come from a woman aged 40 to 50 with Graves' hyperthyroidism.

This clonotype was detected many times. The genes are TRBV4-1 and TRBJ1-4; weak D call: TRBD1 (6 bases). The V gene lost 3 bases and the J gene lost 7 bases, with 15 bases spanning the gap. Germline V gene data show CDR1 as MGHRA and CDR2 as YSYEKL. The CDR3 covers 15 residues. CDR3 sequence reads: CASSHATGWREKLFF. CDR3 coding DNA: TGCGCCAGCAGCCACGCGACAGGTTGGCGTGAAAAACTGTTTTTT.

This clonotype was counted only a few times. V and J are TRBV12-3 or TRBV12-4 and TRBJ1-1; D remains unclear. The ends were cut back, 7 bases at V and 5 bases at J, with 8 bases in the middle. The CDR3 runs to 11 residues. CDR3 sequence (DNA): TGTGCCAGCACCCGGGGTACTGAAGCTTTCTTT. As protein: CASTRGTEAFF.

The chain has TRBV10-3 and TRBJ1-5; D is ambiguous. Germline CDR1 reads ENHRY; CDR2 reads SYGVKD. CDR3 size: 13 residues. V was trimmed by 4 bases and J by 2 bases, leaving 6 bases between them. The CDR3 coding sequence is TGTGCCATCAGTGTTACGGGCAATCAGCCCCAGCATTTT. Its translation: CAISVTGNQPQHF.

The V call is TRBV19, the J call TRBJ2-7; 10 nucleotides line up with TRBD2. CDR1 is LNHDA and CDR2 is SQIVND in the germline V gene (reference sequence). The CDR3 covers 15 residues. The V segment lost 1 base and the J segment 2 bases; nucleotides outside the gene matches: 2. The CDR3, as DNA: TGTGCCAGTAGTATAGCTAGCGGGAGCGCCTACGAGCAGTACTTC. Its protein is CASSIASGSAYEQYF.

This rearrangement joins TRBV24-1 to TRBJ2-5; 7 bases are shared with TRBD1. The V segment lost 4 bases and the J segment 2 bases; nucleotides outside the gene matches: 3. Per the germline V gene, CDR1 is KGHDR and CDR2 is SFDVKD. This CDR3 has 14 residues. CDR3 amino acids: CATSETGFQETQYF. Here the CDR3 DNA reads TGTGCCACCAGTGAGACAGGGTTTCAAGAGACCCAGTACTTC.

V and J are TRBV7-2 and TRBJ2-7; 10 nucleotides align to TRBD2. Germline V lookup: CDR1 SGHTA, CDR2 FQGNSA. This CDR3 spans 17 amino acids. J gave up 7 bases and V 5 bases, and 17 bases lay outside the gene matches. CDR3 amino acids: CASSPPLTSGASWEQYF. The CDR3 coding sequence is TGTGCCAGCAGCCCGCCTTTAACTAGCGGGGCCTCTTGGGAGCAGTACTTC.

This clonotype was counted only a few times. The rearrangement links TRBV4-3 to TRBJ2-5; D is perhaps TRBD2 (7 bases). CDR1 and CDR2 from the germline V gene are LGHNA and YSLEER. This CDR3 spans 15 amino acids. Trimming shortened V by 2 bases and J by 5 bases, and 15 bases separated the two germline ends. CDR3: CASSQIWRGGETQYF. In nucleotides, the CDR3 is TGCGCCAGCAGCCAAATCTGGAGGGGGGGTGAGACCCAGTACTTC.

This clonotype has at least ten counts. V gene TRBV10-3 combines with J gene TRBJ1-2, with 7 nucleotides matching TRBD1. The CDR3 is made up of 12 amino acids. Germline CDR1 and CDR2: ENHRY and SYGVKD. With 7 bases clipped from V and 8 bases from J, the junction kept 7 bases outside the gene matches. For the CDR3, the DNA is TGTGCCATCACTAAGGGGGCGGAGGGCTACACCTTC. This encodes CAITKGAEGYTF.

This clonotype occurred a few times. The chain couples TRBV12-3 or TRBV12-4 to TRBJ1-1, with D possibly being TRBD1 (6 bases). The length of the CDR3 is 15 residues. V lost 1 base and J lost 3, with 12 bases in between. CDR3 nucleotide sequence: TGTGCCAGCAGTTTAGATGTAGGGGGATACACTGAAGCTTTCTTT. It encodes CASSLDVGGYTEAFF.

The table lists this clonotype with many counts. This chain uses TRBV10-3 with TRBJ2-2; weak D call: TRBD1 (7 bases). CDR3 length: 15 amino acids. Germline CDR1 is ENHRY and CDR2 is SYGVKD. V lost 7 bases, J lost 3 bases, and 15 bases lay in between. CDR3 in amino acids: CAIKETGEDTGELFF. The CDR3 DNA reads TGTGCCATCAAGGAAACAGGGGAGGACACCGGGGAGCTGTTTTTT.

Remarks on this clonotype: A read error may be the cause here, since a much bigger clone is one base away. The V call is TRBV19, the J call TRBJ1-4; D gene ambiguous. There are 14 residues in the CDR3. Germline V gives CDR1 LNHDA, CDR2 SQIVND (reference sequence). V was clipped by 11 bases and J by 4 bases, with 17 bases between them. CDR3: CAGTADRLNEKLFF. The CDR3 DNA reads TGTGCCGGTACTGCGGACCGCCTTAATGAAAAACTGTTTTTT.

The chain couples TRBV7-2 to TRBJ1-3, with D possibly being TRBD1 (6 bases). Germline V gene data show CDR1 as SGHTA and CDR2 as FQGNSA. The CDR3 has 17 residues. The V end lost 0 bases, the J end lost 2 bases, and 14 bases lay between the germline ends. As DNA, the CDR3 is TGTGCCAGCAGCTTAGCGAGGCAGGGGAGCACTGGAAACACCATATATTTT. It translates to CASSLARQGSTGNTIYF.